The present T cell receptor (beta chain) was sequenced within a study of blood T cell repertoires in COVID-19. This clone showed up just a few times. The cohort comprised adults aged about 18 to 100 years residing in about two dozen US areas. Original analysis: Scientists estimated how many nucleated cells there were by amplifying reference gene primers. The repertoire was sequenced with immunoSEQ multiplex PCR; TCRdb's copy has only in-frame clones and lacks some. The V and J calls and clone size were taken over from that table, and D and trimming were inferred from the DNA. The top ten clones hold 15% to 20% of a sample with approximately 130,000 clones, 75% to 90% of them seen once. Sequenced material: PBMCs or T cells enriched from blood (not recorded which). The TCR sequence derives from a man aged 25 to 45 who had recovered from COVID-19.

The CDR3 sequence: CASSEGLPLGYEQYF. CDR3 bases: TGTGCCAGCAGTGAGGGACTTCCTCTGGGCTACGAGCAGTACTTC. The chain has TRBV6-2 or TRBV6-3 and TRBJ2-7; maybe TRBD2 (6 bases). Germline CDR1 is MNHEY and CDR2 is SVGEGT. This CDR3 is 15 amino acids long. The germline V and J ends were trimmed by 5 bases and 3 bases, with 17 bases remaining between them.